This T cell receptor beta chain was identified in a study of radiotherapy plus CTLA-4 blockade in lung cancer. J lost 4 bases, V lost 6 bases, and 8 bases had no gene match. The germline V gene encodes CDR1 MNHNS and CDR2 SASEGT. The CDR3 covers 15 residues. Generated by immunoSEQ multiplex PCR, the TCRdb table keeps only in-frame clones and is missing some. In the table there are about 60,000 clones, 72% of which are singletons. Sequencing was performed on peripheral blood, taken from a patient treated with radiotherapy plus ipilimumab. V and J are TRBV6-1 and TRBJ2-7; 11 nucleotides align to TRBD2. The receptor was derived from a human donor with non-small cell lung cancer whose response to radiotherapy plus ipilimumab could not be evaluated. CDR3 protein: CASSAETSGIYEQYF. CDR3 nucleotide sequence: TGTGCCAGCAGCGCCGAGACTAGCGGGATTTACGAGCAGTACTTC.